The 6 T cell receptor beta chains in this list originate from one sample, sequenced in a study of spatial heterogeneity in lung cancer. Via MiXCR, TCRdb re-called the 5' RACE reads, giving one row per CDR3 protein. The sample lists 77,000 or so distinct CDR3 sequences, 15% to 25% seen once, with around 6.6% in the top ten. Described time point: sample taken at primary tumor resection. Whole RNA from tumor, nontumor lung or frozen PBMC was sequenced unsorted. The specimen was PBMCs, collected at surgery. These receptors were obtained from a male donor with early-stage non-small cell lung cancer.

This clonotype was seen repeatedly, ten times or more. The V call is TRBV5-1, the J call TRBJ1-1, with 8 bases lining up with TRBD1. This CDR3 region has 15 residues. Germline V CDR1 and CDR2: SGHRS, YFSETQ. The J segment lost 1 base and the V segment lost 1 base, leaving 3 bases of the junction unmatched. This CDR3 reads CASSLQGATNTEAFF. The CDR3 coding sequence is TGCGCCAGCAGCTTGCAGGGGGCGACGAACACTGAAGCTTTCTTT.

This clonotype showed up just a few times. The chain combines TRBV20-1 with TRBJ2-3; the match to TRBD2 covers 13 bases. Looked up from germline, CDR1 is DFQATT and CDR2 is SNEGSKA (reference sequence). The CDR3 spans 17 residues. V was clipped by 3 bases and J by 5 bases; unmatched bases: 11. CDR3 coding DNA: TGCAGTGCTAGGACTAGCGGGGGGCGATGGATTGGAGATACGCAGTATTTT. It encodes CSARTSGGRWIGDTQYF.

CDR3 region: CASSPWRGSSYEQYF. CDR3 bases: TGTGCCAGCAGCCCCTGGAGGGGGTCTTCCTACGAGCAGTACTTC. The chain is built from TRBV9 and TRBJ2-7, with D tentatively TRBD1 or TRBD2 (6 bases each). Germline CDR1 and CDR2: SGDLS and YYNGEE. The CDR3 spans 15 residues. Trimming removed 4 bases at V and 1 base at J, with 15 bases between.

On this clonotype: Mismatch with germline at one junction end may stem from a read error. The V call is TRBV5-6, the J call TRBJ2-2, with 9 bases aligning to TRBD1. Germline V gene sequence: CDR1 SGHDT, CDR2 YYEEEE. The CDR3 covers 15 residues. The CDR3 DNA is TGTGTCAGCAGCACCACAGGGGGCGCGGACGGGGAGCTGTTTTTT. This gives the protein CVSSTTGGADGELFF. The full variable domain, rest sourced from reference TRBV5-6 and TRBJ2-2, is DAGVTQSPTHLIKTRGQQVTLRCSPKSGHDTVSWYQQALGQGPQFIFQYYEEEERQRGNFPDRFSGHQFPNYSSELNVNALLLGDSALYLCVSSTTGGADGELFFGEGSRLTVL.

This clonotype occurred many times. This chain uses TRBV28 with TRBJ2-7; 8 bases are a match to TRBD2. CDR1 is MDHEN, CDR2 SYDVKM, per germline. The CDR3 totals 14 residues. Losses at the gene ends were 10 bases for V and 1 base for J; bases not matched to a gene: 9. The CDR3 DNA is TGTGCCACCTTGCCGGGACTAGGGTCCTACGAGCAGTACTTC. As protein: CATLPGLGSYEQYF.

V is TRBV12-3 or TRBV12-4 and J is TRBJ1-1; D uncertain. V was trimmed by 5 bases and J by 5 bases, leaving 9 bases between them. This CDR3 is 12 amino acids long. The CDR3 DNA sequence: TGTGCCAGCAGTAAAAGGGTGACTGAAGCTTTCTTT. It translates to CASSKRVTEAFF.